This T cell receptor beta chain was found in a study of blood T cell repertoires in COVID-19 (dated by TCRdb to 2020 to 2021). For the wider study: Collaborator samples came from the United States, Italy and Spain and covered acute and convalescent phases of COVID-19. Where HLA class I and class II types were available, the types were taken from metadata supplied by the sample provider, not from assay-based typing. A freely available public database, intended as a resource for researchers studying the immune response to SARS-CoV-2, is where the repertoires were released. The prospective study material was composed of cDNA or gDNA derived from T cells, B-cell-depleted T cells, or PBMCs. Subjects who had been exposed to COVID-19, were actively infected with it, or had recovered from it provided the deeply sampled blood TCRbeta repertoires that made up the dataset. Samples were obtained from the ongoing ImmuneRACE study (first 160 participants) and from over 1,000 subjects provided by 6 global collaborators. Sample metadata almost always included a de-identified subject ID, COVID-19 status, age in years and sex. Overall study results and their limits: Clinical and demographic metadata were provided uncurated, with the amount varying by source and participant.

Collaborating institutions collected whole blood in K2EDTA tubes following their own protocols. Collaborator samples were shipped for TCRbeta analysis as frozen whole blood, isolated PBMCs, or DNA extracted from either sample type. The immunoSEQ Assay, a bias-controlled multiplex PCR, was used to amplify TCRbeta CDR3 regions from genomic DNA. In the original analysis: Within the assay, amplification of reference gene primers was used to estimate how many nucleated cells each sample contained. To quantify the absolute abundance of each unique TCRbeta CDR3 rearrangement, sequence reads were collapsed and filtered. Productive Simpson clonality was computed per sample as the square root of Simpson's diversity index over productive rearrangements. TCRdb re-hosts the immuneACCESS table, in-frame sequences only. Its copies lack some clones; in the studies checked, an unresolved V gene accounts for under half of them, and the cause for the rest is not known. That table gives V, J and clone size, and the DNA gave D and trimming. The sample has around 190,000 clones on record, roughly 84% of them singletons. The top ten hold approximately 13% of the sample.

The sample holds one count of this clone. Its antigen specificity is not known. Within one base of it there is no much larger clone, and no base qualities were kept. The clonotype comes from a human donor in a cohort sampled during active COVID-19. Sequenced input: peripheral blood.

The DNA sequence is given as TGTGCCAGCAGCCCCACAGTGACTAGCGGAGATTACAATGAGCAGTTCTTC. Translated, it reads CASSPTVTSGDYNEQFF. Recombination joined TRBV7-9 with TRBJ2-1; 9 junctional bases match TRBD2. The CDR3 contains 17 residues, cysteine and phenylalanine counted. Only the CDR3 region is kept as DNA, spanning 51 bases read in frame from base 1. CDR1 and CDR2 are read off the germline V gene (reference sequence) as SEHNR and FQNEAQ. Trimming removed 5 bases from V and 4 bases from J; the gene matches leave 12 bases unexplained.